This record covers a single T cell receptor beta chain. Its antigen is still unknown. One end of the junction does not line up with germline, which may come from a read error. This sample stems from a study of tumor and adjacent non-tumor tissue in lung cancer. Background on the study: There were 12 adenocarcinoma, a couple of squamous cell carcinoma and 1 small cell lung cancer cases. Each sample yielded a few million productive TCRbeta reads on average. Study outcomes and limitations: Significantly higher TCR diversity was found in tumor than normal lung.

No cell sorting was done before RNA was extracted from the tissue. A modified ARM-PCR protocol with three rounds of nested PCR amplified TCRbeta. TCRdb called the multiplex PCR reads again in MiXCR, with one record for every CDR3 protein. The data hold approximately 76,000 distinct CDR3 sequences, with under 70% observed a single time. The CDR3 spans 13 residues. CDR1 and CDR2 from the germline V gene are GTSNPN and SVGIG (reference sequence). This receptor was obtained from a woman aged 65 to 85 with non-small cell lung cancer. This chain joins TRBV30 and TRBJ1-2; the match to TRBD1 covers 8 bases. Sequenced: lung tumor tissue. The CDR3 sequence: CTWSLGQGEDYTF. The DNA of the CDR3 is TGTACCTGGTCCCTTGGACAGGGCGAAGACTACACCTTC.